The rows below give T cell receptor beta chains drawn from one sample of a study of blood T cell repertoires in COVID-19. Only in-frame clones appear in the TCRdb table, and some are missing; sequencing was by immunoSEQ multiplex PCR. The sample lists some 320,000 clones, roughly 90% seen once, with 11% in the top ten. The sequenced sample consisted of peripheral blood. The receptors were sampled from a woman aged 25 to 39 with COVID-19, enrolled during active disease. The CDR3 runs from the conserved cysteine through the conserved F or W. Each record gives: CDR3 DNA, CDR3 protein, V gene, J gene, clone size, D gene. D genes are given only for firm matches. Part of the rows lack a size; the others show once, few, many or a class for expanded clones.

CDR3nt: TGTGCCAGCAGCTTAGATCCCCGACAGGGGATTACACTATTCGATGAGCAGTTCTTC
CDR3aa: CASSLDPRQGITLFDEQFF
v_gene: TRBV11-2
j_gene: TRBJ2-1
abundance: -
d_gene: TRBD1

CDR3nt: TGTGCCAGCAGCTCTACCCCCACTGGAAACACCATATATTTT
CDR3aa: CASSSTPTGNTIYF
v_gene: TRBV7-9
j_gene: TRBJ1-3
abundance: -
d_gene: -

CDR3nt: TGTGCCAGCAGCGTGGGACAGGTCGTCCTCTCCGAGCAGTACTTC
CDR3aa: CASSVGQVVLSEQYF
v_gene: TRBV9
j_gene: TRBJ2-7
abundance: -
d_gene: TRBD1

CDR3nt: TGCAGCGTCCTACTCGGACAGCCAAACATTCAGTACTTC
CDR3aa: CSVLLGQPNIQYF
v_gene: TRBV29-1
j_gene: TRBJ2-4
abundance: -
d_gene: -

CDR3nt: TGCGCCAGCAGCTTGGTGGCAAGTGGGGCCAACGTCCTGACTTTC
CDR3aa: CASSLVASGANVLTF
v_gene: TRBV5-1
j_gene: TRBJ2-6
abundance: -
d_gene: -

CDR3nt: TGTGCCAGTAGTACCCGAGGGACAGGGAAAGTTAGCCACTTT
CDR3aa: CASSTRGTGKVSHF
v_gene: TRBV19
j_gene: TRBJ1-6
abundance: -
d_gene: TRBD1

CDR3nt: TGTGCCAGCAGCTCCCTAGACCTCTCACCCCTCCACTTT
CDR3aa: CASSSLDLSPLHF
v_gene: TRBV9
j_gene: TRBJ1-6
abundance: -
d_gene: -

CDR3nt: TGTGCCAGCAGTCCCCGGGGGAGCATACTCTCCTACGAGCAGTACTTC
CDR3aa: CASSPRGSILSYEQYF
v_gene: TRBV27
j_gene: TRBJ2-7
abundance: -
d_gene: -

CDR3nt: TGTGCCACCGTCAACTACCGGGGAGGATCAACTAATGAAAAACTGTTTTTT
CDR3aa: CATVNYRGGSTNEKLFF
v_gene: TRBV2
j_gene: TRBJ1-4
abundance: -
d_gene: -

CDR3nt: TGCAGTGCGGAGCCGGTCTTTGGCTACACCTTC
CDR3aa: CSAEPVFGYTF
v_gene: TRBV20-1
j_gene: TRBJ1-2
abundance: few
d_gene: -

CDR3nt: TGTGCCAGCAGCCTACCGGGACAGCGGAACACTGAAGCTTTCTTT
CDR3aa: CASSLPGQRNTEAFF
v_gene: TRBV28
j_gene: TRBJ1-1
abundance: -
d_gene: TRBD1

CDR3nt: TGTGCCAGTAGTGTAGGGGCCACCACTGAAGCTTTCTTT
CDR3aa: CASSVGATTEAFF
v_gene: TRBV19
j_gene: TRBJ1-1
abundance: -
d_gene: -

CDR3nt: TGTGCCAGTAACGGCAGGGGGCGTGGCTATGGCTACACCTTC
CDR3aa: CASNGRGRGYGYTF
v_gene: TRBV19
j_gene: TRBJ1-2
abundance: few
d_gene: TRBD1